This T cell receptor beta chain came from a study of glioma-infiltrating T cells. About the study: Before surgery, glioma patients received dexamethasone for at most six days. Target coverage was about 4.5- to 10-fold for approximately 960,000 blood T cells. Study results and limitations: A blood CDR3 motif signature was depleted in highly divergent patients.

Using RNA template, CDR3s of TCR alpha and beta were amplified with iRepertoire arm-PCR. TCRdb reanalysed the multiplex PCR reads using MiXCR and keeps one entry per CDR3 protein. This sample carries about 400,000 distinct CDR3 sequences, around 45% of them seen once, and the ten largest clones take 12%. This clonotype was seen only once. The antigen remains unidentified. A much larger clone sits a single nucleotide away, making a read error possible. Germline V CDR1 and CDR2: KGHDR, SFDVKD. This CDR3 region has 12 residues. The J segment lost 6 bases and the V segment lost 7 bases, leaving 5 bases of the junction unmatched.

Sequenced input: glioma tissue, nonneoplastic brain tissue, or PBMCs (not recorded which). The J gene is TRBJ2-7, the V gene TRBV24-1, with 7 bases fitting TRBD1. The receptor was isolated from a human donor with low-grade glioma or glioblastoma, undergoing nonglioma brain surgery, or in good health (not recorded which). CDR3 nucleotide sequence: TGTGCCACCAGGGACAGGAACTGCGAGCAGTACTTC. Amino acid sequence: CATRDRNCEQYF.